This T cell receptor beta chain is drawn from a study of blood T cells in healthy people across ages (dated by TCRdb to 2014 to 2015). In the study overall: In model experiments, template switching captured about one uniquely barcoded TCR beta cDNA molecule for every two T cells. Two additional independent replicas of 1 million unique cDNA reads from the same blood draw were analyzed for two donors (one aged 18 to 30 and one aged 80 or older). To track age-related changes in TCR beta repertoire diversity, the study relied on deep sequencing normalized with unique cDNA molecular identifiers. To avoid experimental bias, donors of different ages were randomly spread across the sequencing lanes. Donors were grouped into four age groups: young (average roughly 15 years), middle-aged (roughly 40), aged (around 60) and long-lived (about 90).

CDR1 is given as SQVTM and CDR2 as ANQGSEA, both from the germline V gene. The CDR3 runs 13 residues from the cysteine to the phenylalanine. Only the CDR3 region is kept as DNA, spanning 39 bases read in frame from base 1. V is cut back by 4 bases and J by 7 bases, with 5 bases in the junction unmatched. Library method: 5' RACE. The instrument given in TCRdb is Illumina HiSeq 2500. A second PCR of roughly 6 to 11 cycles was performed with a sample-barcoded 5' primer and a J-beta primer mix. A unique molecular identifier was introduced onto each TCR beta cDNA molecule by a template-switch 5' adaptor carrying 12 random nucleotides. Each sample yielded at least 2.5 million CDR3-containing paired-end reads. First-strand cDNA was synthesized from all RNA with the Mint cDNA synthesis kit, primed by a TRBC-specific oligonucleotide. All cDNA was treated with uracil-DNA glycosylase and then went through a first 18-cycle PCR with the universal primers M1SS and BC2_uni_R. On the authors' methods: For normalization, 1 million high-quality reads, each with a distinct molecular identifier, were randomly selected from each sample. Reads with shared molecular identifiers were discarded instead of being binned into consensus sequences. MiTCR, with a Q25 quality threshold and the strictest error-elimination algorithm, was used for CDR3 identification, clonotype clustering and error correction. Lower-bound total TCR beta diversity was estimated with a nonparametric unseen species model using Euler transformation. TCRdb cleaned the public reads at Q25 with fastp, built clones with MiXCR and kept in-frame beta chains. Every CDR3 protein is listed once, alongside the most common genes and DNA of its rows. TCRdb's processing, not the authors' own work, is the source of the V and J calls. In this sample the table shows approximately 800,000 distinct CDR3 sequences, around half of which occur a single time. In total, the top ten clones hold roughly 37% of the sample.

General conclusions and limits of the study: Compared with the aged group, the long-lived group had more naive CD4+ T cells, fewer expanded clones and increased TCR diversity, suggesting age selection. Estimates of total diversity from one million sequenced T cells were regarded as lower bounds and underestimates. Observed TCR beta diversity per million T cells fell roughly linearly with age, and a significant reduction was already apparent by age around 44. Because donor CMV infection status was unknown, age-related changes in expanded clonotypes were potentially confounded. A strong correlation was found between observed TCR beta diversity and the percentage of naive T cells measured by flow cytometry. Conclusive comparison of naive and antigen-experienced compartments was prevented by the profiling of bulk unsorted PBMCs.

The donors were roughly 39 Caucasian individuals from Russia, aged 6 to 90 years, who were systemically healthy. Approximately 11 milliliters of peripheral blood were drawn from each donor into EDTA-treated Vacutainer tubes. Ficoll-Paque density-gradient centrifugation was used to isolate PBMCs, with at least 7 million per sample. Total RNA was extracted from PBMCs with Trizol reagent, with at least 6 micrograms obtained per sample. For every donor, flow cytometry on a PBMC aliquot measured the percentage of naive CD45RAhigh/CD27high T cells. This clonotype was found a few times. Its antigen is unknown. The record has no base qualities; no much larger clone is one base away.

Sequencing was done on a sample of blood. The origin of this receptor is an older man in good health. This chain is built from TRBV29-1 and TRBJ2-7; 12 bases in the middle match TRBD1. The CDR3: CSVAGQGAREQYF. The sequenced DNA is TGCAGCGTTGCGGGACAGGGGGCGCGTGAGCAGTACTTC.